The 27 T cell receptor beta chains presented below share a single source sample, sequenced in a study of T-cell reconstitution after alpha-beta-depleted transplantation in children. Unique molecular identifiers were used in preparing the TCRbeta library. One entry per CDR3 protein results from TCRdb running MiXCR on the PCR reads. The profile shows nearly 550,000 distinct CDR3 sequences, 15% to 20% of them singletons. Sequenced material: PBMCs from the stem cell graft donor, taken from the stem cell graft. The receptor source for this set is a human donor who donated a stem cell graft to a child with acute lymphoblastic leukemia.

The rearrangement uses TRBV9 and TRBJ2-3; the D gene is possibly TRBD2 (6 bases). Germline loops: CDR1 SGDLS, CDR2 YYNGEE. V was pared by 0 bases and J by 4 bases, with 18 bases between. CDR3 length: 17 residues. In nucleotides, the CDR3 is TGTGCCAGCAGCGTAGATCCCCCGGGAGAGATGGCAGATACGCAGTATTTT. Translated: CASSVDPPGEMADTQYF.

A few counts support this clonotype. This rearrangement joins TRBV27 to TRBJ2-3; D could derive from TRBD1 or TRBD2 (5 bases each). Germline assignment: CDR1 MNHEY and CDR2 SMNVEV (reference sequence). The V gene lost 7 bases and the J gene lost 5 bases, with 10 bases spanning the gap. The CDR3 sequence is 12 residues long. The CDR3 nucleotides read TGTGCCAGCATAGGGGCGGGAGATACGCAGTATTTT. It yields the protein CASIGAGDTQYF.

V gene TRBV4-2 combines with J gene TRBJ2-3, with TRBD2 matching over 8 bases. The germline V gene has CDR1 LGHNA and CDR2 YNFKEQ. The CDR3 contains 17 residues. The V and J ends lost 4 bases and 2 bases, in that order; junction bases with no gene match: 11. Here the CDR3 reads CASSPLGTRRYTDTQYF. The CDR3 DNA follows: TGTGCCAGCAGCCCTTTAGGGACTAGGCGGTACACAGATACGCAGTATTTT.

The chain recombines TRBV5-1 with TRBJ1-1; maybe TRBD1 (5 bases). The V gene's germline CDR1 is SGHRS and CDR2 YFSETQ. CDR3 length equals 17 residues. V was shortened by 1 base and J by 2 bases, with 18 bases between the two germline ends. The CDR3 nucleotides are TGCGCCAGCAGCTTGACCGGGGCGCCGGACCTAAACACTGAAGCTTTCTTT. This gives the protein CASSLTGAPDLNTEAFF.

The J gene is TRBJ2-7, the V gene TRBV10-3, with TRBD2 matching 11 bases. Germline values: CDR1 ENHRY, CDR2 SYGVKD. V lost 4 bases to trimming and J lost 5 bases; unmatched junction nucleotides: 7. The CDR3 runs to 15 residues. The CDR3 nucleotides are TGTGCCATCAGTGTAACTAGCGGGAGTACCGACGAGCAGTACTTC. Translating gives CAISVTSGSTDEQYF.

CDR3 nucleotides: TGTGCCAGCAGCGTAGCTGGACAGGCCGGGGACGAGCAGTACTTC. Encoded protein: CASSVAGQAGDEQYF. This chain joins TRBV9 and TRBJ2-7, with 7 bases identical to TRBD1. The CDR3 is 15 residues long. CDR1 is SGDLS, CDR2 YYNGEE, per germline. With 0 bases clipped from V and 5 bases from J, the junction kept 8 bases outside the gene matches. Full variable domain (missing parts from reference TRBV9 and TRBJ2-7): DSGVTQTPKHLITATGQRVTLRCSPRSGDLSVYWYQQSLDQGLQFLIQYYNGEERAKGNILERFSAQQFPDLHSELNLSSLELGDSALYFCASSVAGQAGDEQYFGPGTRLTVT.

In its sample, this clonotype was seen a few times. V usage is TRBV20-1 and J usage is TRBJ2-5; D is ambiguous. CDR1 and CDR2 (germline): DFQATT, SNEGSKA (reference sequence). The V and J ends lost 6 bases and 7 bases respectively, with 21 bases between them. The CDR3 covers 14 residues. Here the CDR3 DNA reads TGCAGTGCCGATGGGAACGTTGCCCAGCCGACCCAGTACTTC. It translates to CSADGNVAQPTQYF.

V and J are TRBV7-9 and TRBJ2-3; TRBD2 might be the D (5 bases). Looked up from germline, CDR1 is SEHNR and CDR2 is FQNEAQ (reference sequence). Trimming shortened V by 7 bases and J by 0 bases, and 11 bases separated the two germline ends. This CDR3 comprises 14 residues. The CDR3 DNA is TGTGCCAGCAACTATGGCGGGAGCACAGATACGCAGTATTTT. This encodes CASNYGGSTDTQYF.

This clonotype was detected only a few times. The chain is built from TRBV19 and TRBJ2-1; the D is unclear. The V and J ends lost 7 bases and 4 bases respectively, with 8 bases between them. The CDR3 sequence is 12 residues long. CDR1 and CDR2 from the germline V gene are LNHDA and SQIVND (reference sequence). CDR3 DNA sequence: TGTGCCAGTAATGACCGTTACAATGAGCAGTTCTTC. Its protein product is CASNDRYNEQFF.

The V call is TRBV12-3 or TRBV12-4, the J call TRBJ1-5, with D possibly matching TRBD1 (6 bases). V was clipped by 2 bases and J by 1 base, with 15 bases between them. The CDR3 spans 17 residues. CDR3 sequence (DNA): TGTGCCAGCAGTTTACTCCCCGGGACAACCAGCAATCAGCCCCAGCATTTT. Amino acid sequence: CASSLLPGTTSNQPQHF.

The chain couples TRBV4-1 to TRBJ2-7, with TRBD2 matching 10 bases. This CDR3 spans 15 amino acids. V trimming: 2 bases; J trimming: 7 bases; junction bases outside the gene matches: 8. From germline, CDR1 is MGHRA and CDR2 YSYEKL. CDR3 amino acids: CASSQLGLAAFEQYF. CDR3 nucleotides: TGCGCCAGCAGCCAACTTGGACTAGCGGCTTTTGAGCAGTACTTC.

V gene TRBV4-1 combines with J gene TRBJ1-5; 7 nucleotides agree with TRBD1. The length of the CDR3 is 16 residues. Germline V lookup: CDR1 MGHRA, CDR2 YSYEKL. V lost 3 bases, J lost 2 bases, and 7 bases stayed unmatched. CDR3 region: CASSHGDRVGNQPQHF. The CDR3 nucleotides are TGCGCCAGCAGCCACGGCGACAGGGTTGGCAATCAGCCCCAGCATTTT.

The sample holds one count of this clonotype. V is TRBV11-1 and J is TRBJ1-1; 7 nucleotides match TRBD1. CDR3 length: 16 residues. From germline, CDR1 is SGHAT and CDR2 FQDESV (reference sequence). J gave up 1 base and V 5 bases, and 10 bases lay outside the gene matches. CDR3 nucleotide sequence: TGTGCCAGCAGCCCCACTCCGGGACAGAGGAACACTGAAGCTTTCTTT. Amino acids: CASSPTPGQRNTEAFF.

This clonotype has a handful of counts. The J gene is TRBJ1-4, the V gene TRBV7-2, with D unresolved. Trimming took 4 bases from V and 7 from J, leaving 19 bases between them. The CDR3 is 16 residues long. The germline V gene encodes CDR1 SGHTA and CDR2 FQGNSA. The CDR3 spells CASSSHAGRVGEKLFF. The CDR3 DNA reads as TGTGCCAGCAGCTCCCACGCGGGGAGGGTGGGTGAAAAACTGTTTTTT.

This clonotype was observed a few times. The chain has TRBV21-1 and TRBJ2-4. TRBV21-1 constitutes a pseudogene. This CDR3 is built from 16 residues. The CDR3 bases are TGTGCCAGCAGCAAAATTTTCGGATGGGAAGAAAACATTCAGTACTTC. This codes for CASSKIFGWEENIQYF.

The chain carries TRBV27 and TRBJ2-7; either TRBD1 or TRBD2 may supply D (5 bases each). Germline CDR1 is MNHEY and CDR2 is SMNVEV (reference sequence). V was trimmed by 3 bases and J by 3 bases, leaving 15 bases between them. The CDR3 has 15 residues. The chain's CDR3 is CASSFQGETSYEQYF. Written as DNA, the CDR3 is TGTGCCAGCAGTTTCCAGGGTGAAACTAGCTACGAGCAGTACTTC.

J is TRBJ2-7 and V is TRBV7-9; 7 nucleotides align to TRBD2. The CDR3 has 15 residues. Per germline, CDR1 SEHNR and CDR2 FQNEAQ (reference sequence). The V gene end was trimmed by 1 base and the J gene end by 4 bases; junction bases not matched to a gene: 7. DNA for the CDR3: TGTGCCAGCAGCTTAGGGCTAGCGGCTCCATACGAGCAGTACTTC. This gives the protein CASSLGLAAPYEQYF.

The sample holds a few counts of this clonotype. The chain uses TRBV19 and TRBJ2-7; 12 bases line up with TRBD1. J gave up 7 bases and V 5 bases, and 9 bases lay outside the gene matches. The length of the CDR3 is 15 residues. The V gene's germline CDR1 is LNHDA and CDR2 SQIVND (reference sequence). As DNA, the CDR3 is TGTGCCAGTAGTCCGTCGGGACAGGGGGCTGAAGAGCAGTACTTC. It encodes CASSPSGQGAEEQYF.

This chain connects TRBV7-9 to TRBJ2-3, with D maybe TRBD2 (5 bases). The ends were cut back, 4 bases at V and 1 base at J, with 12 bases in the middle. The CDR3 has 15 amino acids. Per the germline V gene, CDR1 is SEHNR and CDR2 is FQNEAQ (reference sequence). The CDR3 region is CASSYPGLGTDTQYF. CDR3 DNA sequence: TGTGCCAGCAGCTACCCGGGGTTGGGCACAGATACGCAGTATTTT.

V usage is TRBV5-1 and J usage is TRBJ2-3; tentative D call: TRBD2 (5 bases). Germline values: CDR1 SGHRS, CDR2 YFSETQ. The CDR3 extends over 13 amino acids. V lost 5 bases, J lost 7 bases, and 14 bases lay in between. The CDR3 protein is CASRAARGNTQYF. The CDR3 bases are TGCGCCAGCAGGGCGGCCCGGGGAAATACGCAGTATTTT.

The chain links TRBV7-2 to TRBJ2-7, with 7 nucleotides matching TRBD1. The CDR3 totals 13 residues. In germline, CDR1 is SGHTA, CDR2 FQGNSA. The J segment lost 2 bases and the V segment lost 5 bases, leaving 3 bases of the junction unmatched. The CDR3 DNA reads TGTGCCAGCAGCGTAGACAGGGCCTACGAGCAGTACTTC. It codes for CASSVDRAYEQYF.

This clonotype was recorded many times. The rearrangement uses TRBV20-1 and TRBJ2-3; D call uncertain. In germline, CDR1 is DFQATT, CDR2 SNEGSKA (reference sequence). V gave up 2 bases and J gave up 3 bases, with 6 bases separating them. CDR3 length equals 12 residues. The CDR3 spells CSARPGTDTQYF. CDR3 DNA sequence: TGCAGTGCTAGACCCGGTACAGATACGCAGTATTTT.

About this clonotype: This may stem from a read error, because a much larger clone lies one nucleotide away. This chain uses TRBV7-6 with TRBJ2-1; 11 positions agree with TRBD2. Per the germline V gene, CDR1 is SGHVS and CDR2 is FNYEAQ. V trimming: 5 bases; J trimming: 6 bases; junction bases outside the gene matches: 3. The CDR3 extends over 14 amino acids. As DNA, the CDR3 is TGTGCCAGCAGCACCGGGACTAGCGGCAATGAGCAGTTCTTC. It codes for CASSTGTSGNEQFF.

This clonotype was picked up many times. This chain uses TRBV5-1 with TRBJ1-1; unclear D gene. With 0 bases removed from V and 0 bases from J, the gap between germline ends came to 6 bases. This CDR3 has 14 amino acids. Per the germline V gene, CDR1 is SGHRS and CDR2 is YFSETQ. Here the CDR3 DNA reads TGCGCCAGCAGCTTGGAAGGGATGAACACTGAAGCTTTCTTT. Protein product: CASSLEGMNTEAFF.

The rearrangement uses TRBV7-2 and TRBJ2-3, with TRBD2 matching 10 bases. V was pared by 5 bases and J by 4 bases, with 6 bases of the junction left unmatched. CDR1 is SGHTA and CDR2 is FQGNSA in the germline V gene. CDR3 size: 15 residues. The chain's CDR3 is CASSPSGSLSDTQYF. The CDR3, as DNA: TGTGCCAGCAGCCCTAGCGGGAGTTTGTCAGATACGCAGTATTTT. Using reference TRBV7-2 and TRBJ2-3 for the parts outside the CDR3, the full variable domain is GAGVSQSPSNKVTEKGKDVELRCDPISGHTALYWYRQSLGQGLEFLIYFQGNSAPDKSGLPSDRFSAERTGGSVSTLTIQRTQQEDSAVYLCASSPSGSLSDTQYFGPGTRLTVL.

V and J are TRBV13 and TRBJ1-5; D gene unclear. Trimming left V 4 bases short and J 6 bases short, with 13 bases between. The CDR3 consists of 14 residues. Germline CDR1 reads PRHDT; CDR2 reads FYEKMQ (reference sequence). The CDR3 region has the DNA TGTGCCAGCAGCTCCCGGGAGCGGGGTCAGCCCCAGCATTTT. It encodes CASSSRERGQPQHF.

The J gene is TRBJ2-5, the V gene TRBV19; D is uncertain. The germline gives CDR1 LNHDA, CDR2 SQIVND (reference sequence). The length of the CDR3 is 15 residues. V lost 3 bases and J 2 bases, leaving 13 bases between the germline ends. In DNA form, the CDR3 reads TGTGCCAGTAGTATCGGGTCCTACCTACAAGAGACCCAGTACTTC. Protein: CASSIGSYLQETQYF.